The entry below describes one T cell receptor beta chain. Its antigen is not known. The table came from immunoSEQ multiplex PCR; TCRdb's copy has only in-frame clones and leaves some out. The sample carries roughly 13,000 clones, under 70% recorded once. The data stem from a study of neoadjuvant nivolumab and ipilimumab in lung cancer. Broader study findings: TCR clonality did not significantly correlate with pathologic tumor regression. TCR richness and clonality were higher in tumors than adjacent uninvolved lung.

The CDR3 loop spans 15 amino acids. V lost 2 bases, J lost 8 bases, and 19 bases lay in between. Germline lookup yields CDR1 SGHNT and CDR2 YYREEE (reference sequence). The V and J genes are TRBV5-4 and TRBJ1-2, with D unresolved. The sequence derives from an adult with non-small cell lung cancer. Sequencing used peripheral blood, obtained after neoadjuvant nivolumab, alone or with ipilimumab, at or shortly before surgery. Written as DNA, the CDR3 is TGTGCCAGCAGCTTAAATTCATTTGGCGGCCGGGGCTACACCTTC. Encoded protein: CASSLNSFGGRGYTF.